This entry lists 8 T cell receptor beta chains sequenced from one sample in a study of blood T cell repertoires in COVID-19. Only in-frame clones appear in the TCRdb table, and some are missing; sequencing was by immunoSEQ multiplex PCR. The data hold about 300,000 clones, with about nine tenths observed a single time. Sequenced material: peripheral blood. The receptors originated from a woman aged 25-40 years with COVID-19, enrolled during active disease.

The J gene is TRBJ1-1, the V gene TRBV3-1 (or the pseudogene TRBV3-2); TRBD1 aligns across 8 bases. This CDR3 contains 17 residues. Germline loops: CDR1 LGHDT, CDR2 YNNKEL (reference sequence). J was trimmed by 2 bases and V by 4 bases; bases with no gene match: 12. The CDR3 DNA follows: TGTGCCAGCAGCCCTAATAGACAGGGGTGGGGAAACACTGAAGCTTTCTTT. Protein product: CASSPNRQGWGNTEAFF.

The chain is built from TRBV27 and TRBJ1-4; D is unresolved. Germline CDR1 reads MNHEY; CDR2 reads SMNVEV (reference sequence). V lost 4 bases and J lost 8, with 11 bases in between. This CDR3 region has 13 residues. CDR3 nucleotide sequence: TGTGCCAGCAGTTGGAGGGAGAGGGAAAAACTGTTTTTT. The encoded protein is CASSWREREKLFF.

V usage is TRBV7-8 and J usage is TRBJ2-2, with D possibly TRBD2 on 5 matching bases. Germline CDR1 and CDR2: SGHVS and FQNEAQ. Trimming took 5 bases from V and 5 from J, leaving 24 bases between them. CDR3 length: 18 amino acids. The DNA for the CDR3 is TGTGCCAGCAGCCTCCGACGGGGAATTTTTCGGACGACCGGGGAGCTGTTTTTT. The encoded protein is CASSLRRGIFRTTGELFF.

The chain uses TRBV7-2 and TRBJ2-2, with D possibly TRBD1 on 6 matching bases. The ends were cut back, 2 bases at V and 5 bases at J, with 6 bases in the middle. Germline values: CDR1 SGHTA, CDR2 FQGNSA. The CDR3 sequence is 13 residues long. The CDR3 sequence is CASSLQGTGELFF. The CDR3 DNA is TGTGCCAGCAGCTTACAGGGGACCGGGGAGCTGTTTTTT.

V is TRBV2 and J is TRBJ1-1, with no clear D. V lost 11 bases and J lost 3, with 16 bases in between. Germline assignment: CDR1 SNHLY and CDR2 FYNNEI. The CDR3 covers 13 residues. The CDR3 is CAGAGGLDTEAFF. In nucleotides, the CDR3 is TGTGCCGGCGCTGGAGGGCTCGACACTGAAGCTTTCTTT.

The gene calls are TRBV9 and TRBJ2-7, with D tentatively TRBD1 (7 bases). V was clipped by 3 bases and J by 0 bases, with 16 bases between them. There are 16 residues in the CDR3. Germline V lookup: CDR1 SGDLS, CDR2 YYNGEE. For the CDR3, the DNA is TGTGCCAGCAGCGAGGGGGGACAGCAGTCCTCCTACGAGCAGTACTTC. Amino acids: CASSEGGQQSSYEQYF.

The gene calls are TRBV30 and TRBJ2-3, with 8 positions matching TRBD2. J gave up 4 bases and V 2 bases, and 5 bases lay outside the gene matches. From germline, CDR1 is GTSNPN and CDR2 SVGIG (reference sequence). The CDR3 length is 14 residues. CDR3 in amino acids: CAWSRLAGSDTQYF. The CDR3 DNA is TGTGCCTGGAGTCGCTTAGCGGGGTCAGATACGCAGTATTTT. The whole variable domain, remainder taken from reference TRBV30 and TRBJ2-3, is SQTIHQWPATLVQPVGSPLSLECTVEGTSNPNLYWYRQAAGRGLQLLFYSVGIGQISSEVPQNLSASRPQDRQFILSSKKLLLSDSGFYLCAWSRLAGSDTQYFGPGTRLTVL.

The gene calls are TRBV2 and TRBJ2-2; 9 bases fit TRBD2. V lost 6 bases, J lost 4 bases, and 3 bases stayed unmatched. The CDR3 has 14 residues. CDR1 is SNHLY, CDR2 FYNNEI, per germline. CDR3 sequence: CASRGTSSTGELFF. In DNA form, the CDR3 reads TGTGCCAGCAGGGGGACTAGCTCCACCGGGGAGCTGTTTTTT.